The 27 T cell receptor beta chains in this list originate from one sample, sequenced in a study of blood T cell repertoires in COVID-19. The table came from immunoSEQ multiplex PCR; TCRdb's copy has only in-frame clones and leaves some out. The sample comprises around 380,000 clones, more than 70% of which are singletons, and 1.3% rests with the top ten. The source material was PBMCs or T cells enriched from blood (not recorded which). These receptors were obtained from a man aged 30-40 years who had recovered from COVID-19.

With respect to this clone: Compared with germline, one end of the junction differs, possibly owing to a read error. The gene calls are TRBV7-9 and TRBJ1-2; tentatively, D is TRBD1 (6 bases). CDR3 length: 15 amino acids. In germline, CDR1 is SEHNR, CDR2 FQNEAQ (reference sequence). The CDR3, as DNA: TGTGCCAGCAGCCTAGCATCCGGGGGGGACAAAGGCTACACCTTC. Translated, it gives CASSLASGGDKGYTF.

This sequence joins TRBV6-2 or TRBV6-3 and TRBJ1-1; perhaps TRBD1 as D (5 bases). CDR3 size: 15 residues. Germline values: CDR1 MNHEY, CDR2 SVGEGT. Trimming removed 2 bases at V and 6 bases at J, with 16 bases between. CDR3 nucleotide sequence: TGTGCCAGCAGTTACCTCCTGACAGCTACGGCTGAAGCTTTCTTT. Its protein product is CASSYLLTATAEAFF.

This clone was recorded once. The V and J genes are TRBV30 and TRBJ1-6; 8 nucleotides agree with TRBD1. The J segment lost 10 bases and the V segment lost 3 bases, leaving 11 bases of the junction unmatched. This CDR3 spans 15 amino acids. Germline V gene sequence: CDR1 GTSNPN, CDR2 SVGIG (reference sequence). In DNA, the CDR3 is TGTGCCTGGAGAGAAGGACAGGGAGGTTACTCACCCCTCCACTTT. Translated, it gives CAWREGQGGYSPLHF.

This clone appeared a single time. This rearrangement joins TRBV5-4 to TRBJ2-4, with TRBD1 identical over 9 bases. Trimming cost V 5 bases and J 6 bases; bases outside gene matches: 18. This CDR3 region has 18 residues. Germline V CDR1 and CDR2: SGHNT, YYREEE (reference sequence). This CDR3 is CASRAGGEADRGGNIQYF. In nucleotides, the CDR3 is TGTGCCAGCAGGGCAGGCGGGGAGGCGGACAGGGGCGGAAACATTCAGTACTTC.

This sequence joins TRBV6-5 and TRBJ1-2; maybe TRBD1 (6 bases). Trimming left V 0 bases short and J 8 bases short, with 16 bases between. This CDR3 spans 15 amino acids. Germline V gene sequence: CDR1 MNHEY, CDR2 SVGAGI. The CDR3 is CASSYSPGANGGYTF. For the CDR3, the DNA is TGTGCCAGCAGTTACTCCCCAGGGGCCAACGGGGGCTACACCTTC.

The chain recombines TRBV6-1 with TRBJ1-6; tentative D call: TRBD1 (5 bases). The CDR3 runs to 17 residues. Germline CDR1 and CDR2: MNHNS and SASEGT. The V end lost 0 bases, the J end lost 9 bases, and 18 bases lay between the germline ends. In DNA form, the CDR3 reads TGTGCCAGCAGTGAAGCTTACGCGGGGGACTCATTTTCACCCCTCCACTTT. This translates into CASSEAYAGDSFSPLHF.

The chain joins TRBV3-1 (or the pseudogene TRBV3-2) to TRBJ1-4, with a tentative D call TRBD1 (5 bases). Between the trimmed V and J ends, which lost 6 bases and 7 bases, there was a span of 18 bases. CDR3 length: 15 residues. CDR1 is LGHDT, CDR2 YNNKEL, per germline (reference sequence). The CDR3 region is CASSPSLQGVEKLFF. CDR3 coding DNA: TGTGCCAGCAGTCCATCTCTTCAGGGTGTTGAAAAACTGTTTTTT.

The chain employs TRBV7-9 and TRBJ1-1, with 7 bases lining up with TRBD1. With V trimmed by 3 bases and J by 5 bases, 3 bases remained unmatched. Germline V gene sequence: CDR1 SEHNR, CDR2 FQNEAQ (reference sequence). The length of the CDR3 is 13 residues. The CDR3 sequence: CASSLTGITEAFF. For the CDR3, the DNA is TGTGCCAGCAGCTTGACAGGGATTACTGAAGCTTTCTTT.

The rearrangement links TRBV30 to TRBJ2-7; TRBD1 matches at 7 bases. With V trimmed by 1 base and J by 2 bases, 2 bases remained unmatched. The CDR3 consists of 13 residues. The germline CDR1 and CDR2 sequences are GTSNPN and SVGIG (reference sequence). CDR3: CAWSEGAPYEQYF. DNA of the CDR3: TGTGCCTGGAGTGAGGGGGCCCCCTACGAGCAGTACTTC. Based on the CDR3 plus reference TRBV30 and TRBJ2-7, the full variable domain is SQTIHQWPATLVQPVGSPLSLECTVEGTSNPNLYWYRQAAGRGLQLLFYSVGIGQISSEVPQNLSASRPQDRQFILSSKKLLLSDSGFYLCAWSEGAPYEQYFGPGTRLTVT.

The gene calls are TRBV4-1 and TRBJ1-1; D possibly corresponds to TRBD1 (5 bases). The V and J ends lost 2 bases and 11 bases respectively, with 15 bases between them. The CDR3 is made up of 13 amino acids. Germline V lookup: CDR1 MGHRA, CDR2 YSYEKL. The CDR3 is CASSQKRGYPAFF. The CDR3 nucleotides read TGCGCCAGCAGCCAAAAACGGGGGTATCCGGCTTTCTTT.

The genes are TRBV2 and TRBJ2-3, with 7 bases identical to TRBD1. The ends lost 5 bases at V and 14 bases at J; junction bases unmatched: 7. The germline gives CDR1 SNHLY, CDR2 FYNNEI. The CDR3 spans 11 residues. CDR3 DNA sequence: TGTGCCAGCAGTTACGACAGGGTCTGGTATTTT. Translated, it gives CASSYDRVWYF.

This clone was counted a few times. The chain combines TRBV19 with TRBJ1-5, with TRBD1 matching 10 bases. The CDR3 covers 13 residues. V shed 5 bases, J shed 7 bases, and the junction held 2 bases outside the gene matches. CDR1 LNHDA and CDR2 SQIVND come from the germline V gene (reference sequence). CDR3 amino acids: CASSWTGGQPQHF. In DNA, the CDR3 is TGTGCCAGTAGTTGGACAGGGGGACAGCCCCAGCATTTT.

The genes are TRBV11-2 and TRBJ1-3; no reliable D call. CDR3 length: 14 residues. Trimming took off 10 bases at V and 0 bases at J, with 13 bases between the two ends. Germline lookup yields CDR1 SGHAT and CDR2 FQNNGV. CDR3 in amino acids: CAIGQHPSGNTIYF. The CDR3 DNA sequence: TGTGCCATTGGGCAGCATCCCTCTGGAAACACCATATATTTT.

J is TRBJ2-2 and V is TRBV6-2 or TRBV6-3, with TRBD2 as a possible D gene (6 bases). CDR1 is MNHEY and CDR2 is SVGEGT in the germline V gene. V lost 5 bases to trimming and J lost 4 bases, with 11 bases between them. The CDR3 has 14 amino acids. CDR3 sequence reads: CASSGGTPTGELFF. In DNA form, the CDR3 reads TGTGCCAGCAGTGGGGGGACCCCCACCGGGGAGCTGTTTTTT.

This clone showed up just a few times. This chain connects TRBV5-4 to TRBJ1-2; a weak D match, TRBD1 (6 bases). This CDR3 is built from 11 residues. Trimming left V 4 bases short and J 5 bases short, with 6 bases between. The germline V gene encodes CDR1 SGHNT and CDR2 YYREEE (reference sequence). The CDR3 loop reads CASSRGYGYTF. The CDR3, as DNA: TGTGCCAGCAGCAGGGGGTATGGCTACACCTTC.

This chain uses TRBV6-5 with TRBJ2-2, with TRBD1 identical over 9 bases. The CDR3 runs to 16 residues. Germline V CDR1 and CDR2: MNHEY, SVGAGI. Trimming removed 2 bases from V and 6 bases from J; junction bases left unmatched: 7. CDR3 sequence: CASSYDPGQGAGELFF. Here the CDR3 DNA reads TGTGCCAGCAGTTACGACCCGGGACAGGGTGCCGGGGAGCTGTTTTTT.

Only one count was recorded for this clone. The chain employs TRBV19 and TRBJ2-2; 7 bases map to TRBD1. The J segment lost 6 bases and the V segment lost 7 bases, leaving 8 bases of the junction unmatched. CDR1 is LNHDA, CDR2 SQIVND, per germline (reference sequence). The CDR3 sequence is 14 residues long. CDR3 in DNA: TGTGCCAGTATGGAGACAGGGTGGTCCGGGGAGCTGTTTTTT. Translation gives CASMETGWSGELFF.

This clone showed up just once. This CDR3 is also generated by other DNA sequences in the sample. The CDR3 protein is CASSLAGASSGNTIYF. The DNA of the CDR3 is TGCGCCAGCAGCTTGGCCGGCGCTAGCTCTGGAAACACCATATATTTT. This chain joins TRBV5-1 and TRBJ1-3; no reliable D call. This CDR3 region has 16 residues. Trimming took 0 bases from V and 0 from J, leaving 10 bases between them. Germline CDR1 and CDR2: SGHRS and YFSETQ.

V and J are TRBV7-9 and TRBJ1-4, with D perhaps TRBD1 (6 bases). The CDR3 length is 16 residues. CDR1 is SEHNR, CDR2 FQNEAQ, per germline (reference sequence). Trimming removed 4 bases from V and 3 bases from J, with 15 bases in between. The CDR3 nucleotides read TGTGCCAGCAGCTCCCCGCACAGGGTCTCTAATGAAAAACTGTTTTTT. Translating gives CASSSPHRVSNEKLFF.

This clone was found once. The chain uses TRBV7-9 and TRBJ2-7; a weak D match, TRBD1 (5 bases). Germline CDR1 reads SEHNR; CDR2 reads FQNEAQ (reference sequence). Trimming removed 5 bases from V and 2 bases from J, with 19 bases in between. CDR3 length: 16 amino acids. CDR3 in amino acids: CASSARIGALTYEQYF. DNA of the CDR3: TGTGCCAGCAGCGCTAGGATAGGGGCACTAACCTACGAGCAGTACTTC.

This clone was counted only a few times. In DNA form, the CDR3 reads TGTGCCAGCAGCCCAGCGGGGACTTCCTACGAGCAGTACTTC. Its protein product is CASSPAGTSYEQYF. The genes are TRBV6-5 and TRBJ2-7, with 7 nucleotides matching TRBD2. Trimming cost V 6 bases and J 1 base; bases outside gene matches: 6. Germline lookup yields CDR1 MNHEY and CDR2 SVGAGI. This CDR3 region has 14 residues.

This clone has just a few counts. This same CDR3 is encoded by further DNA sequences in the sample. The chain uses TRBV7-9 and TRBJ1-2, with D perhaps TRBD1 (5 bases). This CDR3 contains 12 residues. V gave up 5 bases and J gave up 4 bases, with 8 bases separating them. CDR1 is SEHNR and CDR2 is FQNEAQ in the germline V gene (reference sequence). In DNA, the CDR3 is TGTGCCAGCAGCCAGGGAACCTATGGCTACACCTTC. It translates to CASSQGTYGYTF. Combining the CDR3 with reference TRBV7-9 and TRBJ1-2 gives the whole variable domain DTGVSQNPRHKITKRGQNVTFRCDPISEHNRLYWYRQTLGQGPEFLTYFQNEAQLEKSRLLSDRFSAERPKGSFSTLEIQRTEQGDSAMYLCASSQGTYGYTFGSGTRLTVV.

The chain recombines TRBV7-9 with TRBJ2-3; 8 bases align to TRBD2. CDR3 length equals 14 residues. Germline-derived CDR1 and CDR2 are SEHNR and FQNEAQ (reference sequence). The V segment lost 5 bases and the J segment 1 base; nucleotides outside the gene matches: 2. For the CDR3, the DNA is TGTGCCAGCAGCCCGGGGGGGGGCACAGATACGCAGTATTTT. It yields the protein CASSPGGGTDTQYF.

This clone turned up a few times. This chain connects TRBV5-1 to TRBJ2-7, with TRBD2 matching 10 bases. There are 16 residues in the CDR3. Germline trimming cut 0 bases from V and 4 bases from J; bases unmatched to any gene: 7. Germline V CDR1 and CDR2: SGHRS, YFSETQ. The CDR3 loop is CASSLAGSGGWYEQYF. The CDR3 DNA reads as TGCGCCAGCAGCTTGGCGGGTAGCGGGGGGTGGTACGAGCAGTACTTC.

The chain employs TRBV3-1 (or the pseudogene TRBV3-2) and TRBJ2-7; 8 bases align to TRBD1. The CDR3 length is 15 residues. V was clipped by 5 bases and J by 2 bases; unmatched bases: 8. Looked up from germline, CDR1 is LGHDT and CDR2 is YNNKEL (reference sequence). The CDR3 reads CASSAMPGGTYEQYF. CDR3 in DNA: TGTGCCAGCAGCGCTATGCCAGGGGGCACCTACGAGCAGTACTTC.

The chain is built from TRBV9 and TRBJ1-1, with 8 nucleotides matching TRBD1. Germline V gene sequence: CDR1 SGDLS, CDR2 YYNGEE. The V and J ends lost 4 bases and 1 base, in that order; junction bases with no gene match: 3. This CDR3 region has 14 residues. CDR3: CASSPGTGNTEAFF. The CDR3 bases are TGTGCCAGCAGCCCGGGGACAGGGAACACTGAAGCTTTCTTT.

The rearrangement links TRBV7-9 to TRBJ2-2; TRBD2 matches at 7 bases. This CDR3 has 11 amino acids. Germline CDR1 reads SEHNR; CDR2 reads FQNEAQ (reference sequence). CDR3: CAGRDTGELFF. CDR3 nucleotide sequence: TGTGCGGGGAGGGACACCGGGGAGCTGTTTTTT.